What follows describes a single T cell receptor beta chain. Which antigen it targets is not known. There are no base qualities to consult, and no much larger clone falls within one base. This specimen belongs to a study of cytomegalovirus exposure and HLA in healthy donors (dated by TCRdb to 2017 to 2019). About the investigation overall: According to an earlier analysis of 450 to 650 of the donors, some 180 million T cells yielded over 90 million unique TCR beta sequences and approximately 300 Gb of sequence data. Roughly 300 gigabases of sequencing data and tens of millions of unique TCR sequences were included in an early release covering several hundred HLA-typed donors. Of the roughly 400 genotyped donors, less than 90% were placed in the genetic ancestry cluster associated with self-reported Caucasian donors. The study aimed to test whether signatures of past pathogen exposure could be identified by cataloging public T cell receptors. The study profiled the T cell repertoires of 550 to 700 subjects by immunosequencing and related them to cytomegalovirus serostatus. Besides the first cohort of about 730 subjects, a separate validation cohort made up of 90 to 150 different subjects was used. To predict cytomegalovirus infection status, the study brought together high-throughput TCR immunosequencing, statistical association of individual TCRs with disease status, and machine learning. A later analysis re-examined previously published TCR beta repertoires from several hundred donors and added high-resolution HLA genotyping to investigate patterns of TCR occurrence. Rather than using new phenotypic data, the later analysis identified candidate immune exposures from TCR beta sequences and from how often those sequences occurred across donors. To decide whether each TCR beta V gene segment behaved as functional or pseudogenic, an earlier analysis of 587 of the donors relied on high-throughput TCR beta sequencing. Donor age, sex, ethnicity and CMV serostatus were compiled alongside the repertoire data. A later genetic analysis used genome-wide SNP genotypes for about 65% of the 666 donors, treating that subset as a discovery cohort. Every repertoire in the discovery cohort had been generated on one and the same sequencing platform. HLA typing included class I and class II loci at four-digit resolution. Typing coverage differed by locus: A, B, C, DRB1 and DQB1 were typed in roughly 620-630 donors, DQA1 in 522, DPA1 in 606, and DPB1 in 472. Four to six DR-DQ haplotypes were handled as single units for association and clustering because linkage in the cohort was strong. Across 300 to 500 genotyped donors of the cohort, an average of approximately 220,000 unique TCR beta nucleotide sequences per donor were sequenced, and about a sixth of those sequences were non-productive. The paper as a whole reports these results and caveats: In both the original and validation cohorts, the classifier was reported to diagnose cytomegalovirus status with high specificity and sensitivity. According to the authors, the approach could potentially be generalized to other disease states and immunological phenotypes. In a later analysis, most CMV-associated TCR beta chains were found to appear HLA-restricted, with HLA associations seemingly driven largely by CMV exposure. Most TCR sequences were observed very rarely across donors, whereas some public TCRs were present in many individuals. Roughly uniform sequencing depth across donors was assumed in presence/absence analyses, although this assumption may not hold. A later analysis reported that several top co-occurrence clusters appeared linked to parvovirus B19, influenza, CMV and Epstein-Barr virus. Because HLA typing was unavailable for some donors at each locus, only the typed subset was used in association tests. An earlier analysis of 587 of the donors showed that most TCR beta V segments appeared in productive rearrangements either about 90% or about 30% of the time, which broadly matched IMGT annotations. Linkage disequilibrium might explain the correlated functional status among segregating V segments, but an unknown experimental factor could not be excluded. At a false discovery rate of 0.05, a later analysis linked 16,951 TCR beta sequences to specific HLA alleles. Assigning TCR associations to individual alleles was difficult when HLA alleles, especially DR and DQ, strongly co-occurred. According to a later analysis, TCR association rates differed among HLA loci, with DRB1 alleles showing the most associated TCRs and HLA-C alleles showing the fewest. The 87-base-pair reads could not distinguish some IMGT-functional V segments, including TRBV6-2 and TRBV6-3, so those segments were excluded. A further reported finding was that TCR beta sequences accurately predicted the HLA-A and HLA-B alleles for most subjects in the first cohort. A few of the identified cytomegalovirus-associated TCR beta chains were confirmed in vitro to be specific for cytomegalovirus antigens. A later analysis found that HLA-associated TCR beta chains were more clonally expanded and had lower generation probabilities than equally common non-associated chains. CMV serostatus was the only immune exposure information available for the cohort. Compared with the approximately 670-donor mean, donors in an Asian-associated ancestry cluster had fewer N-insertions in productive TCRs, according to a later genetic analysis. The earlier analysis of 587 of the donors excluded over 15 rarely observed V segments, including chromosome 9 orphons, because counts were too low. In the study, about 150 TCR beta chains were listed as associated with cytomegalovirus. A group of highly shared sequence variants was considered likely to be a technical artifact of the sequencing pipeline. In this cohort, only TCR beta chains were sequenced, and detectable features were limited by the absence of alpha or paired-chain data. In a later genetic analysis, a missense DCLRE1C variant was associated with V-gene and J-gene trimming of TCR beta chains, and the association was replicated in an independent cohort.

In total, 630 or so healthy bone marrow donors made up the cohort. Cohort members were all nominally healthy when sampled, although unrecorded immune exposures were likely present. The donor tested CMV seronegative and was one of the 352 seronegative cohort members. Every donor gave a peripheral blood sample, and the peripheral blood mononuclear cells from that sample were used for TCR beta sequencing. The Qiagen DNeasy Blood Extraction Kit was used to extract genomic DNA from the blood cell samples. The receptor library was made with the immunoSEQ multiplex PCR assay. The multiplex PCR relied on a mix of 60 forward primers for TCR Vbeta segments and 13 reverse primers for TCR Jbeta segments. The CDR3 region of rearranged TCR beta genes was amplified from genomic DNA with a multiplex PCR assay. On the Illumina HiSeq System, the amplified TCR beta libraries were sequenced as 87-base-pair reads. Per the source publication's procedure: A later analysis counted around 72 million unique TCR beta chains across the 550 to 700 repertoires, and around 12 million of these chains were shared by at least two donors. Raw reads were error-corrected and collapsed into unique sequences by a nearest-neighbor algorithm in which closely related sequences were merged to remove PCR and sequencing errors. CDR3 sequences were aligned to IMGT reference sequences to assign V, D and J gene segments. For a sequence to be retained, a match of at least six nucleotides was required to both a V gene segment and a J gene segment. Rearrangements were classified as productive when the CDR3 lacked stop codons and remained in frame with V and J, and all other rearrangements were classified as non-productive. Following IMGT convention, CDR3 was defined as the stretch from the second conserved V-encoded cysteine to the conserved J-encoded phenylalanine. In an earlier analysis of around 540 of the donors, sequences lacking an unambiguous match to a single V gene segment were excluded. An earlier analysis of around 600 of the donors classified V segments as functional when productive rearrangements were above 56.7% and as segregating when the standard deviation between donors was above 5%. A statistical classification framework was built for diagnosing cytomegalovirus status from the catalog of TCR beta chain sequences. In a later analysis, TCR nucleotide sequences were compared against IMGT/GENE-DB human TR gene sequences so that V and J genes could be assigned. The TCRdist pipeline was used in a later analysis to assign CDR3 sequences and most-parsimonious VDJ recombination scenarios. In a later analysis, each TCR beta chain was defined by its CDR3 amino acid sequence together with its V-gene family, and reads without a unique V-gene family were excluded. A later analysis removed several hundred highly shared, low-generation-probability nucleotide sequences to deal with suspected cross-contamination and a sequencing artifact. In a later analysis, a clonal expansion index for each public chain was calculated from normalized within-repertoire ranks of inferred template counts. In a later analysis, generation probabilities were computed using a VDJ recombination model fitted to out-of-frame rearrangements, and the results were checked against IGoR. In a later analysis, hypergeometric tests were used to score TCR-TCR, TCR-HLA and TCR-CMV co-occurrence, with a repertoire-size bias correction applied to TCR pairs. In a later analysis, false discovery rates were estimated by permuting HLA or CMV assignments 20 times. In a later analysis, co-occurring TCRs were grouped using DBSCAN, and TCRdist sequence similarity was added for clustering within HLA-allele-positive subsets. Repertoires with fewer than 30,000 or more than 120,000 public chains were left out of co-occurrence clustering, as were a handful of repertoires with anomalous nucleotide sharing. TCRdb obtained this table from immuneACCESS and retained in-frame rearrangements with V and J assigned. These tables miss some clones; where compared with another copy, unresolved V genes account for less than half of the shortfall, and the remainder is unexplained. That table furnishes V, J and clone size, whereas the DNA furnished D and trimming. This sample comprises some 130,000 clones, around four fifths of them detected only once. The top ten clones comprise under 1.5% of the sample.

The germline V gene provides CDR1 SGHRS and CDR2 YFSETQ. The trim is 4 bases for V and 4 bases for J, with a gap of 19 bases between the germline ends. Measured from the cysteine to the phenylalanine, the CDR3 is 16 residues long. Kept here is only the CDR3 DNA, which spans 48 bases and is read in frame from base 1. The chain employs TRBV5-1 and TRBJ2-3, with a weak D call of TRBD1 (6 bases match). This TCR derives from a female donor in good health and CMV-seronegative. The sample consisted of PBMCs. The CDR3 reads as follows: CASSDTGSQVADTQYF. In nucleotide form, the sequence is TGCGCCAGCAGCGATACAGGGTCTCAAGTAGCAGATACGCAGTATTTT.